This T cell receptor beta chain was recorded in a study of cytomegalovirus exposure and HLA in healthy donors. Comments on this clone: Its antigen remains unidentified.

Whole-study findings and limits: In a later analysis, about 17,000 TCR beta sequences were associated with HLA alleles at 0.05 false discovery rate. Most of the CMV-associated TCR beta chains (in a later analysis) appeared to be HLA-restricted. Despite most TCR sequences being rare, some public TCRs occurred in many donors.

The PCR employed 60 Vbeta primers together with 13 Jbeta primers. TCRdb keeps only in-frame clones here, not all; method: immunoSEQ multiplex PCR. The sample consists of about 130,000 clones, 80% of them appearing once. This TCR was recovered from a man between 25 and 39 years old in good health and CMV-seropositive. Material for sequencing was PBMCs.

CDR3 DNA: TGCAGCGTTGTTGCAGGTGGATCCCAAGTGGGGCCCTACGAGCAGTACTTC. Translation gives CSVVAGGSQVGPYEQYF. The rearrangement uses TRBV29-1 and TRBJ2-7; D may be TRBD1 (5 bases). The germline V gene encodes CDR1 SQVTM and CDR2 ANQGSEA. The V gene lost 4 bases and the J gene lost 2 bases, with 24 bases spanning the gap. The CDR3 is made up of 17 amino acids.